These 16 T cell receptor beta chains share one sample of origin, sequenced in a study of T cells after yellow fever vaccination. Using its own MiXCR run on the 5' RACE reads, TCRdb lists one record per CDR3 protein. The sample consists of some 16,000 distinct CDR3 sequences, about 3.8% of them appearing once. The sample consisted of PBMCs, either bulk or a sorted T-cell subset (CD4+, CD8+, memory, or dextramer-sorted; not recorded which), taken 15 days after the yellow fever booster vaccination. These receptors were collected from a man aged 30 to 39 who received the YFV17D yellow fever vaccine.

Many counts were recorded for this clonotype. V gene TRBV5-1 combines with J gene TRBJ2-3, with 16 bases aligning to TRBD2. Germline lookup yields CDR1 SGHRS and CDR2 YFSETQ. The CDR3 is 16 residues long. The V segment lost 4 bases and the J segment 4 bases; nucleotides outside the gene matches: 3. CDR3 loop: CASSGGLAGGADTQYF. DNA for the CDR3: TGCGCCAGCAGCGGGGGACTAGCGGGAGGGGCAGATACGCAGTATTTT.

This clonotype was seen ten or more times. The gene calls are TRBV20-1 and TRBJ2-5, with D unresolved. Germline V lookup: CDR1 DFQATT, CDR2 SNEGSKA (reference sequence). The V end was cut by 6 bases, the J end by 1 base, with 12 bases between. This CDR3 comprises 13 residues. In nucleotides, the CDR3 is TGCAGTGCACTCCCTGCCAGCCAAGAGACCCAGTACTTC. Protein: CSALPASQETQYF.

This clonotype was seen ten or more times. The gene calls are TRBV11-2 and TRBJ2-5, with 15 nucleotides matching TRBD2. The CDR3 covers 18 residues. J was trimmed by 2 bases and V by 5 bases; bases with no gene match: 9. Germline V CDR1 and CDR2: SGHAT, FQNNGV. The CDR3 DNA reads as TGTGCCAGCAGCCCGGGACTAGCGGGAGGAGTGAGGCAAGAGACCCAGTACTTC. Translated, it gives CASSPGLAGGVRQETQYF.

In its sample, this clonotype was seen many times. V is TRBV5-1 and J is TRBJ2-7, with D perhaps matching TRBD1 or TRBD2 (5 bases each). In germline, CDR1 is SGHRS, CDR2 YFSETQ. CDR3 length equals 14 residues. V gave up 4 bases and J gave up 5 bases, with 16 bases separating them. The CDR3 region has the DNA TGCGCCAGCAGCCCACAGCTGGTGGGGGACGAGCAGTACTTC. Its protein is CASSPQLVGDEQYF.

This clonotype was recorded at least ten times. The gene calls are TRBV7-3 and TRBJ2-1; D may correspond to TRBD1 or TRBD2 (5 bases each). Trimming stripped 5 bases from V and 10 bases from J, with 21 bases between. Per germline, CDR1 SGHTA and CDR2 FQGTGA. The CDR3 has 15 amino acids. CDR3 amino acids: CASSPRDSGTPEQFF. DNA for the CDR3: TGTGCCAGCAGCCCCCGAGATTCCGGGACCCCAGAGCAGTTCTTC.

The V gene is TRBV2, the J gene TRBJ2-5; 12 nucleotides match TRBD2. CDR1 and CDR2 (germline): SNHLY, FYNNEI. V lost 3 bases, J lost 4 bases, and 3 bases stayed unmatched. The CDR3 runs to 15 residues. In DNA form, the CDR3 reads TGTGCCAGCAGTGAGGCTAGCGGGGGGGCAGAGACCCAGTACTTC. Encoded protein: CASSEASGGAETQYF. The variable domain in full, completed from reference TRBV2 and TRBJ2-5, reads EPEVTQTPSHQVTQMGQEVILRCVPISNHLYFYWYRQILGQKVEFLVSFYNNEISEKSEIFDDQFSVERPDGSNFTLKIRSTKLEDSAMYFCASSEASGGAETQYFGPGTRLLVL.

In this sample, this clonotype turned up many times. V usage is TRBV15 and J usage is TRBJ1-5; D ambiguous. There are 14 residues in the CDR3. V lost 5 bases, J lost 0 bases, and 8 bases lay in between. Looked up from germline, CDR1 is LNHNV and CDR2 is YYDKDF (reference sequence). The CDR3 DNA is TGTGCCACCAGCCGACGGGTTAGCAATCAGCCCCAGCATTTT. Its translation: CATSRRVSNQPQHF.

This clonotype was seen repeatedly, ten times or more. V usage is TRBV7-9 and J usage is TRBJ1-2; weak D call: TRBD1 (5 bases). This CDR3 spans 15 amino acids. The germline gives CDR1 SEHNR, CDR2 FQNEAQ (reference sequence). Deletions cut 5 bases from V and 4 bases from J, with 17 bases between. CDR3 nucleotides: TGTGCCAGCAGCCCCGACAGCCTCCTGGGCTATGGCTACACCTTC. As protein: CASSPDSLLGYGYTF.

In its sample, this clonotype was seen many times. Here the CDR3 DNA reads TGCAGTGCTAGGTCAACAGGGGGGGCTTACTATGGCTACACCTTC. It encodes CSARSTGGAYYGYTF. The chain carries TRBV20-1 and TRBJ1-2; 8 bases match TRBD1. This CDR3 is 15 amino acids long. The V gene's germline CDR1 is DFQATT and CDR2 SNEGSKA (reference sequence). The J segment lost 3 bases and the V segment lost 3 bases, leaving 9 bases of the junction unmatched.

This clonotype occurred many times. J is TRBJ2-3 and V is TRBV2; TRBD2 aligns across 7 bases. The CDR3 has 16 amino acids. The V and J ends lost 2 bases and 2 bases, in that order; junction bases with no gene match: 7. Germline CDR1 SNHLY, CDR2 FYNNEI. Here the CDR3 reads CASSESSGYYTDTQYF. The DNA for the CDR3 is TGTGCCAGCAGTGAATCTAGCGGCTATTACACAGATACGCAGTATTTT.

This clonotype was seen ten or more times. The V gene is TRBV9, the J gene TRBJ2-3; weak D call: TRBD1 (5 bases). CDR1 and CDR2 from the germline V gene are SGDLS and YYNGEE. V lost 3 bases to trimming and J lost 2 bases, with 7 bases between them. This CDR3 is built from 13 residues. CDR3 nucleotides: TGTGCCAGCAGCGAGGGGTTCACAGATACGCAGTATTTT. This gives the protein CASSEGFTDTQYF.

This clonotype was detected many times. The chain is built from TRBV6-2 or TRBV6-3 and TRBJ2-6; D is uncertain. Trimming removed 4 bases at V and 0 bases at J, with 16 bases between. This CDR3 spans 18 amino acids. Germline V gene data show CDR1 as MNHEY and CDR2 as SVGEGT. CDR3 in amino acids: CASSWTGPTSSGANVLTF. CDR3 sequence (DNA): TGTGCCAGCAGTTGGACCGGGCCAACCTCCTCTGGGGCCAACGTCCTGACTTTC.

This clonotype came up many times. The rearrangement uses TRBV20-1 and TRBJ2-5, with D possibly called TRBD1 or TRBD2 (6 bases each). The CDR3 spans 13 residues. Trimming took off 6 bases at V and 2 bases at J, with 13 bases between the two ends. Germline assignment: CDR1 DFQATT and CDR2 SNEGSKA (reference sequence). CDR3: CSARLGGQETQYF. CDR3 bases: TGCAGTGCCAGACTAGGGGGTCAAGAGACCCAGTACTTC.

In its sample, this clonotype was seen many times. The J gene is TRBJ2-7, the V gene TRBV7-2; D not certain. This CDR3 has 15 residues. The germline V and J ends were trimmed by 5 bases and 0 bases, with 14 bases remaining between them. From germline, CDR1 is SGHTA and CDR2 FQGNSA. CDR3 coding DNA: TGTGCCAGCAGCGCCAACTACCACAGCTCCTACGAGCAGTACTTC. Amino acids: CASSANYHSSYEQYF.

This clonotype was seen many times. The chain uses TRBV30 and TRBJ2-7, with D hard to call. The CDR3 is 12 residues long. With 5 bases removed from V and 1 base from J, the gap between germline ends came to 9 bases. The germline V gene has CDR1 GTSNPN and CDR2 SVGIG (reference sequence). Here the CDR3 DNA reads TGTGCCTGGGGATGGGGTTCCTACGAGCAGTACTTC. Its translation is CAWGWGSYEQYF.

This clonotype was picked up many times. The chain employs TRBV11-2 and TRBJ2-7, with 8 bases that match TRBD1. Germline V gene sequence: CDR1 SGHAT, CDR2 FQNNGV. This CDR3 comprises 15 residues. Trimming at V came to 2 bases and at J to 3 bases, leaving 6 bases not matched to a gene. The CDR3, as DNA: TGTGCCAGCAGCTTATTATTTGGACAGGGCTACGAGCAGTACTTC. Translated: CASSLLFGQGYEQYF.